This T cell receptor (beta chain) appears in the sequencing data of a study of T cell responses to AZD1222 COVID-19 vaccine. General observations from the study: Scientists sampled the repertoires only once the peak T cell response had passed. Only six AZD1222 recipients tested seropositive at baseline.

The V gene end was trimmed by 2 bases and the J gene end by 6 bases; junction bases not matched to a gene: 11. The CDR3 has 16 amino acids. Per the germline V gene, CDR1 is SGHTA and CDR2 is FQGNSA. A word on this clone: The antigen is undetermined.

This table comes from immunoSEQ multiplex PCR, and its TCRdb copy is limited to in-frame clones, with some not included. The profile covers around 120,000 clones, with roughly 91% appearing a single time and less than 30% taken by the ten largest. The rearrangement joins TRBV7-2 to TRBJ2-7; 9 bases align to TRBD2. The origin of this receptor is an adult in good health. The source material was peripheral blood, sampled on day 0 of AZD1222 vaccination. CDR3 residues: CASSLRPVAGAVEQYF. The CDR3 DNA reads as TGTGCCAGCAGCTTACGCCCCGTAGCGGGAGCTGTCGAGCAGTACTTC. The full variable domain, with the rest looked up from reference TRBV7-2 and TRBJ2-7, is GAGVSQSPSNKVTEKGKDVELRCDPISGHTALYWYRQSLGQGLEFLIYFQGNSAPDKSGLPSDRFSAERTGGSVSTLTIQRTQQEDSAVYLCASSLRPVAGAVEQYFGPGTRLTVT.